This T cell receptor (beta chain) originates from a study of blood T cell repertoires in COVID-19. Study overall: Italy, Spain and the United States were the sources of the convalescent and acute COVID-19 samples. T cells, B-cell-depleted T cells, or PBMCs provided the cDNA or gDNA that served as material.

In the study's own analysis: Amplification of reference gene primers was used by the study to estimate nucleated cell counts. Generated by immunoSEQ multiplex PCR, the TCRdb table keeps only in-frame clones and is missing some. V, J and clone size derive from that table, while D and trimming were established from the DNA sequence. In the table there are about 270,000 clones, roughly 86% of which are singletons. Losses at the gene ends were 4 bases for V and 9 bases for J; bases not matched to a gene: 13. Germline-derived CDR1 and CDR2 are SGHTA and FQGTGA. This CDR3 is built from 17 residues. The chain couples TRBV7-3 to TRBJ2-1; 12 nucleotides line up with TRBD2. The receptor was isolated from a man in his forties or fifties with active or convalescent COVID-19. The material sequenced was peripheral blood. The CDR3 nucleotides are TGTGCCAGCAGCTCGAGGTCTAGCGGGGGGGCACAATTTGAGCAGTTCTTC. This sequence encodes CASSSRSSGGAQFEQFF.